A selection of T cell receptor beta chains follows, all from one sample in a study of cytomegalovirus exposure and HLA in healthy donors. Profiled with immunoSEQ multiplex PCR; TCRdb holds only in-frame clones, not every one. The data show 85,000 to 100,000 clones, roughly four fifths seen once. Material for sequencing was PBMCs. These receptors were taken from a woman aged 18-29 years in good health and CMV-seropositive. Each CDR3 is given with its conserved first and last residue. A D gene is named only where the DNA matches it firmly. Rows may omit the clone size; those that give it use once, few, many or a size class.

D gene,clone size,CDR3 length,J gene,V gene,CDR3 DNA,CDR3 protein
-,-,16,TRBJ2-5,TRBV7-9,TGTGCCAGCAGCTCACGAACAGGGTCCCCCTCGGAGACCCAGTACTTC,CASSSRTGSPSETQYF
TRBD2,once,15,TRBJ2-1,TRBV29-1,TGCAGCGTTGACCCATGGACTAGCGAGCACAATGAGCAGTTCTTC,CSVDPWTSEHNEQFF
-,-,13,TRBJ1-1,TRBV30,TGTGTCCTAGAGCGGAGCAGGAATACTGAAGCTTTCTTT,CVLERSRNTEAFF
-,few,14,TRBJ1-1,TRBV4-1,TGCGCCAGCAGCCAAGGCACAGGGTTGGGAGTAGCTTTCTTT,CASSQGTGLGVAFF
-,-,14,TRBJ2-1,TRBV10-3,TGTGCCAACTCCCGGGACACTATAGGGAATGAGCAGTTCTTC,CANSRDTIGNEQFF
TRBD1,-,14,TRBJ2-7,TRBV28,TGTGCCAGCAGTATGGACAGGGGCTCCTACGAGCAGTACTTC,CASSMDRGSYEQYF
-,-,12,TRBJ2-7,TRBV25-1,TGTGCCAGCAGTGAAAAGGGGAATGAGCAGTACTTC,CASSEKGNEQYF
-,once,14,TRBJ2-7,TRBV29-1,TGCAGCGTTGAAGGACCTGCGGCCGCCCCCGAGCAGTACTTC,CSVEGPAAAPEQYF
-,-,14,TRBJ1-4,TRBV7-6,TGTGCCAGCAGCCGGGGGGCGTATGCTGAAAAACTGTTTTTT,CASSRGAYAEKLFF
TRBD2,-,13,TRBJ2-7,TRBV7-2,TGTGCCAGCAGCATTTTTTCGGGGGGCGAGCAGTACTTC,CASSIFSGGEQYF
-,once,19,TRBJ2-7,TRBV7-7,TGTGCTAGCAGCTCAAATTTAGTCATTCCAGGGGGGACCATATACGAGCAGTACTTC,CASSSNLVIPGGTIYEQYF
-,-,15,TRBJ1-2,TRBV6-1,TGTGCCAGCAGTGAGAGAGGGACATCGGCCTATGGCTACACCTTC,CASSERGTSAYGYTF
-,-,13,TRBJ1-2,TRBV2,TGTGCCAGCAGCGTCCGGGACATACATGGCTACACCTTC,CASSVRDIHGYTF
-,few,14,TRBJ1-1,TRBV10-1,TGCGCCAGCAGTGCCCTTCCTAGGAACACTGAAGCTTTCTTT,CASSALPRNTEAFF
TRBD2,few,14,TRBJ2-1,TRBV10-3,TGTGCCATCGCCAGGGCTAGCGGGGGGGATGAGCAGTTCTTC,CAIARASGGDEQFF
-,-,17,TRBJ2-7,TRBV6-1,TGTGCCAGCAGTGGACCAGGCGGACTTTTGGCCTCCTACGAGCAGTACTTC,CASSGPGGLLASYEQYF
TRBD2,once,17,TRBJ2-5,TRBV4-1,TGCGCCAGCAGCCAAGACCCTACTAGCGGGGTGCAAGAGACCCAGTACTTC,CASSQDPTSGVQETQYF
-,-,14,TRBJ2-1,TRBV19,TGTGCCAGTAGTCCACGGACTCATACCAATGAGCAGTTCTTC,CASSPRTHTNEQFF
TRBD2,-,17,TRBJ2-1,TRBV7-9,TGTGCCAGCAGCTTAACCCCTATCTCGGGCGGGAGCTTTCCGTCTCTCTTC,CASSLTPISGGSFPSLF
TRBD1,-,14,TRBJ2-3,TRBV29-1,TGCAGCGTCCCAAGGACAGGGGATACAGATACGCAGTATTTT,CSVPRTGDTDTQYF
TRBD2,-,16,TRBJ2-1,TRBV28,TGTGCCAGCAGTCCGGCGGGACTAGCTTCGAACAATGAGCAGTTCTTC,CASSPAGLASNNEQFF
-,-,15,TRBJ2-2,TRBV27,TGTGCCAGCAGTTTATCCGCCGTGGGACTCGGGGAGCTGTTTTTT,CASSLSAVGLGELFF
-,-,15,TRBJ2-2,TRBV9,TGTGCCAGCAGCGCCGACAAGATAAGGACCGGGGAGCTGTTTTTT,CASSADKIRTGELFF
-,-,12,TRBJ1-2,TRBV29-1,TGCAGCGTTGAAGAAGGGGCAGGAGGCTACACCTTC,CSVEEGAGGYTF
TRBD1,-,13,TRBJ1-1,TRBV6-1,TGTGCCAGCAGGGGACAGGGAGGCACTGAAGCTTTCTTT,CASRGQGGTEAFF
-,-,14,TRBJ2-4,TRBV6-1,TGTGCCAGCAGTGATCTTCGGCGGATAAACATTCAGTACTTC,CASSDLRRINIQYF
-,-,14,TRBJ1-4,TRBV28,TGTGCCAGCAGTTTAGTAACGACGGGTGAAAAACTGTTTTTT,CASSLVTTGEKLFF
TRBD1,-,13,TRBJ1-2,TRBV7-9,TGTGCCAGCAGCTTCGGGACAGGGGTGGGCTACACCTTC,CASSFGTGVGYTF
-,few,13,TRBJ1-1,TRBV19,TGTGCCAGTAGTATGCGGAGAAACACTGAAGCTTTCTTT,CASSMRRNTEAFF
-,-,15,TRBJ1-1,TRBV18,TGTGCCAGCTCACCCGGGTTCAGCGGAAACACTGAAGCTTTCTTT,CASSPGFSGNTEAFF
-,-,14,TRBJ2-7,TRBV11-2,TGTGCCAGCAGCTTGGCGGGGAGAGGCTACGAGCAGTACTTC,CASSLAGRGYEQYF
TRBD1,few,14,TRBJ1-4,TRBV27,TGTGCCAGCAGTTTAAGGGACAGGGGTGGAAAACTGTTTTTT,CASSLRDRGGKLFF
TRBD2,-,15,TRBJ2-3,TRBV7-9,TGTGCCAGCAGCGGACCGGGACTAGCGGGAGGCCCGCAGTATTTT,CASSGPGLAGGPQYF
-,-,17,TRBJ2-1,TRBV7-7,TGTGCTAGCAGCCCGCAGAGGCGGGATGTCAGGTACAATGAGCAGTTCTTC,CASSPQRRDVRYNEQFF
-,-,15,TRBJ1-1,TRBV5-4,TGTGCCAGCAGCTTTTATTGGAGTTCTAACACTGAAGCTTTCTTT,CASSFYWSSNTEAFF
TRBD1,-,17,TRBJ1-1,TRBV14,TGTGCCAGCAGCCACCGACAGGGGATTACGAGATACACTGAAGCTTTCTTT,CASSHRQGITRYTEAFF
-,-,17,TRBJ2-1,TRBV15,TGTGCCACCAGCAGACGACTAGTCGGATCATCAAGCAATGAGCAGTTCTTC,CATSRRLVGSSSNEQFF
-,-,13,TRBJ2-1,TRBV27,TGTGCCAGCCGATCAATACACTACAATGAGCAGTTCTTC,CASRSIHYNEQFF
TRBD1,few,14,TRBJ1-1,TRBV5-5,TGTGCCAGCAGCTTGTTCCTGGGACAGGGGGAAGCTTTCTTT,CASSLFLGQGEAFF